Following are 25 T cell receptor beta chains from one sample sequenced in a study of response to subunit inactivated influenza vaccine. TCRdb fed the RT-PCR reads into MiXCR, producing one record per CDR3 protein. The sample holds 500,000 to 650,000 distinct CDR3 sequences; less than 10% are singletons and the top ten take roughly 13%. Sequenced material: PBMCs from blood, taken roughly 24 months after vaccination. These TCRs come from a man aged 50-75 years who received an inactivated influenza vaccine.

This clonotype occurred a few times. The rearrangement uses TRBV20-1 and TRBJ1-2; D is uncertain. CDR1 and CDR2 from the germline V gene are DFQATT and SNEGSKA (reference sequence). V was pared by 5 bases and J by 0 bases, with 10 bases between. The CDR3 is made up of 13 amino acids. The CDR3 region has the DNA TGCAGTGCTGCGCGGCGTTCTAACTATGGCTACACCTTC. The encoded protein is CSAARRSNYGYTF.

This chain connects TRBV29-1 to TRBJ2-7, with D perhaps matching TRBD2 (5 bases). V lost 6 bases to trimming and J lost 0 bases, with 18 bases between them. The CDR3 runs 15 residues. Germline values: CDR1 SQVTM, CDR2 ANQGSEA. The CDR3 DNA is TGCAGCGTGGCCGTTGGACTTGCCGCCTCCTACGAGCAGTACTTC. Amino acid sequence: CSVAVGLAASYEQYF.

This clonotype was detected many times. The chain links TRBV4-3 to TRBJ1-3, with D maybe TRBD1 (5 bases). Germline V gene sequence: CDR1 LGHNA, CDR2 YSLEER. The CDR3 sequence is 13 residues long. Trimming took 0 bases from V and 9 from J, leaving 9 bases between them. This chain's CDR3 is CASSQENGGTIYF. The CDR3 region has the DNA TGCGCCAGCAGCCAAGAAAATGGGGGCACCATATATTTT.

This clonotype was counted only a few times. The CDR3 coding sequence is TGTGCCAGCAGTGGGGGGGGACCAAACCGGTTTAGGGAGCTGTTTTTT. This codes for CASSGGGPNRFRELFF. The chain uses TRBV6-1 and TRBJ2-2; TRBD2 matches at 7 bases. Per the germline V gene, CDR1 is MNHNS and CDR2 is SASEGT. The CDR3 runs 16 residues. J gave up 9 bases and V 4 bases, and 14 bases lay outside the gene matches.

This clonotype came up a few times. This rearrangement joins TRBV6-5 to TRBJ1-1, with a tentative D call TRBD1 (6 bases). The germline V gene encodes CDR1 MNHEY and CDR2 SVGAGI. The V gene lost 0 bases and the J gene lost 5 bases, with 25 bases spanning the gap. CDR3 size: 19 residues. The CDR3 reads CASSYSMASLGGVRTEAFF. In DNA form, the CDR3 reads TGTGCCAGCAGTTACTCTATGGCTTCCCTGGGGGGCGTTCGGACTGAAGCTTTCTTT.

This CDR3 is CASSLNWPNTGELFF. In nucleotides, the CDR3 is TGTGCCAGCAGTTTAAATTGGCCGAACACCGGGGAGCTGTTTTTT. V gene TRBV28 combines with J gene TRBJ2-2; no firm D call. From germline, CDR1 is MDHEN and CDR2 SYDVKM. This CDR3 spans 15 amino acids. V shed 2 bases and J shed 0 bases, with 7 bases lying between them.

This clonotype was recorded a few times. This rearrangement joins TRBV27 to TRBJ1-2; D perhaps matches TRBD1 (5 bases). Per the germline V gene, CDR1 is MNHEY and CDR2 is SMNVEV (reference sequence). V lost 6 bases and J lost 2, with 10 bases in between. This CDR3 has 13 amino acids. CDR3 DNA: TGTGCCAGCAGCATACAGGAAAACTATGGCTACACCTTC. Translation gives CASSIQENYGYTF.

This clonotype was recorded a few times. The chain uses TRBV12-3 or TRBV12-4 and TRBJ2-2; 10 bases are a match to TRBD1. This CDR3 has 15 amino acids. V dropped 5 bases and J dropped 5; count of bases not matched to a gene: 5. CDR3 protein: CASSTRQGATGELFF. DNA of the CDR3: TGTGCCAGCAGTACAAGACAGGGGGCGACCGGGGAGCTGTTTTTT.

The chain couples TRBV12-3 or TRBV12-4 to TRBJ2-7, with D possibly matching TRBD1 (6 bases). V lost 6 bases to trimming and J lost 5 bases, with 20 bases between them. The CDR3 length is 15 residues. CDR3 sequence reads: CASSATGSAMDEQYF. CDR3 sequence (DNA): TGTGCCAGCAGCGCTACAGGGAGCGCGATGGACGAGCAGTACTTC.

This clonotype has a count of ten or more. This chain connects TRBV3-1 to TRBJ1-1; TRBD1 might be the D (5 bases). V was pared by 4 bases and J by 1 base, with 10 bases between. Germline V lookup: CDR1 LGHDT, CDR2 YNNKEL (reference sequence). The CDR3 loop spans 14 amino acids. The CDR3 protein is CASSRNQGNTEAFF. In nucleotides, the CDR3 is TGTGCCAGCAGCCGGAACCAGGGGAACACTGAAGCTTTCTTT. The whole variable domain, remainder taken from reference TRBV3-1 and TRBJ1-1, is DTAVSQTPKYLVTQMGNDKSIKCEQNLGHDTMYWYKQDSKKFLKIMFSYNNKELIINETVPNRFSPKSPDKAHLNLHINSLELGDSAVYFCASSRNQGNTEAFFGQGTRLTVV.

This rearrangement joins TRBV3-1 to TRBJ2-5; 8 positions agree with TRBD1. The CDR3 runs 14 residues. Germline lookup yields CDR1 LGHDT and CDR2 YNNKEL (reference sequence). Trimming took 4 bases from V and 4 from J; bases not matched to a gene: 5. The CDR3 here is CASSRRGQGETQYF. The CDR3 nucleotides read TGTGCCAGCAGCCGCAGGGGGCAGGGAGAGACCCAGTACTTC.

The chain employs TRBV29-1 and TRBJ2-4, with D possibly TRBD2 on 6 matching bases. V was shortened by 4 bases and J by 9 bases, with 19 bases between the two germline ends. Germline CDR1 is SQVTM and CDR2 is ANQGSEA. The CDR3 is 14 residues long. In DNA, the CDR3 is TGCAGCGTTGCCTCCGGCGGGGAGAAAGGCATTCAGTACTTC. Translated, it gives CSVASGGEKGIQYF.

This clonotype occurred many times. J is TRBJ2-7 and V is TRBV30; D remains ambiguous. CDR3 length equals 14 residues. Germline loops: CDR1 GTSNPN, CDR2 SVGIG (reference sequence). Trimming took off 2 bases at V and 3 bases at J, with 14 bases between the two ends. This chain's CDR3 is CAWSRPPRNYEQYF. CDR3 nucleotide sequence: TGTGCCTGGAGTCGGCCCCCACGCAACTACGAGCAGTACTTC.

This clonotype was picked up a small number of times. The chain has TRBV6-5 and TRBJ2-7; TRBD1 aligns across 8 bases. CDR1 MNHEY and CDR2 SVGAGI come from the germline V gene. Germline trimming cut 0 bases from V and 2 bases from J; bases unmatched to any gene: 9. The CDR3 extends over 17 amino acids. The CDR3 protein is CASSYSPRDRSPYEQYF. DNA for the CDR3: TGTGCCAGCAGTTACTCACCTCGGGACAGGAGCCCCTACGAGCAGTACTTC.

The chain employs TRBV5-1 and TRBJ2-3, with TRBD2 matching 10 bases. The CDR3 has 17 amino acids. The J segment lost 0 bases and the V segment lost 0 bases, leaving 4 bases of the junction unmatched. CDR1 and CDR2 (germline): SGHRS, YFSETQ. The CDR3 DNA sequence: TGCGCCAGCAGCTTGGAACCAGCGGGGGGGAGCACAGATACGCAGTATTTT. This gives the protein CASSLEPAGGSTDTQYF.

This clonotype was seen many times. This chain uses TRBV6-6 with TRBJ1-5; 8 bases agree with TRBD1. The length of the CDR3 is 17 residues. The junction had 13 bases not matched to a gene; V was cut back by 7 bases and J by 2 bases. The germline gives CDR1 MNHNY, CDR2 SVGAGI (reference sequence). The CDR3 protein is CASTPGSGTGGNQPQHF. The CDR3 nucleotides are TGTGCCAGCACCCCAGGGTCCGGGACAGGAGGCAATCAGCCCCAGCATTTT.

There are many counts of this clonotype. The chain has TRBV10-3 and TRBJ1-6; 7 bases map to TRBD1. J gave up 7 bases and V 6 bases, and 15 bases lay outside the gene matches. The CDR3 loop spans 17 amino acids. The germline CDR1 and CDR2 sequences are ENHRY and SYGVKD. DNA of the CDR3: TGTGCCATCAGCGACACAATAACAGGGGTTGGAAATTCACCCCTCCACTTT. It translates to CAISDTITGVGNSPLHF.

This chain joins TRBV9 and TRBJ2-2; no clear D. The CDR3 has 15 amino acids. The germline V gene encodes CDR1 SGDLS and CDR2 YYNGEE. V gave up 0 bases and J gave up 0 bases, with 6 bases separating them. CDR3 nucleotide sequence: TGTGCCAGCAGCGTAGTGGCAACGAACACCGGGGAGCTGTTTTTT. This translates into CASSVVATNTGELFF.

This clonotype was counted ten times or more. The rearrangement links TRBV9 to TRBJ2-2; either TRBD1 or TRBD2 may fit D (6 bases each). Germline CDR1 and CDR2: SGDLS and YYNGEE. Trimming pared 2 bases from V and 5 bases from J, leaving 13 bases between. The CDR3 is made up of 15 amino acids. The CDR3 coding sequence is TGTGCCAGCAGCGTTTCCCCGGGGGCGACCGGGGAGCTGTTTTTT. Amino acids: CASSVSPGATGELFF.

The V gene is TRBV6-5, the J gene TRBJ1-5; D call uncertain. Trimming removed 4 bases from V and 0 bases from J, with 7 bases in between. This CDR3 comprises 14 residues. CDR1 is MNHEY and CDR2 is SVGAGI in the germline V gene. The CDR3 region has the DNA TGTGCCAGCAGTTCCCGGCATAGCAATCAGCCCCAGCATTTT. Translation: CASSSRHSNQPQHF.

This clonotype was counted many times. CDR3 region: CASSQDSRQGLAGANVLTF. DNA for the CDR3: TGCGCCAGCAGCCAAGATTCTCGACAGGGACTCGCTGGGGCCAACGTCCTGACTTTC. V usage is TRBV4-3 and J usage is TRBJ2-6; possibly TRBD1 for D (7 bases). V gave up 0 bases and J gave up 2 bases, with 17 bases separating them. The CDR3 is 19 residues long. Germline CDR1 reads LGHNA; CDR2 reads YSLEER.

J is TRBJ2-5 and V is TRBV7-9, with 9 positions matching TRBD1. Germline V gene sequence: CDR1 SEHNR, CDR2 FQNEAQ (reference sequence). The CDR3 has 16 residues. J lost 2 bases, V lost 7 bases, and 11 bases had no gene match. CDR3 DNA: TGTGCCAGCAACCACTTCGGGACAGGGCGACAAGAGACCCAGTACTTC. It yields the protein CASNHFGTGRQETQYF.

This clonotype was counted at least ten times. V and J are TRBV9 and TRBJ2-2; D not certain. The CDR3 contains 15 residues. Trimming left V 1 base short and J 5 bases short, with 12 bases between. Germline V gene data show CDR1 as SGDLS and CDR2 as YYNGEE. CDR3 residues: CASSVTPGTTGELFF. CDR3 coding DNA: TGTGCCAGCAGCGTAACCCCGGGCACGACCGGGGAGCTGTTTTTT.

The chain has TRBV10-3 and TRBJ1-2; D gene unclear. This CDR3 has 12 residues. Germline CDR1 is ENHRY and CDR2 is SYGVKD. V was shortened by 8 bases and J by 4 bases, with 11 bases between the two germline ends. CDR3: CAIPKESYGYTF. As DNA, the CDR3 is TGTGCCATCCCCAAGGAAAGCTATGGCTACACCTTC.

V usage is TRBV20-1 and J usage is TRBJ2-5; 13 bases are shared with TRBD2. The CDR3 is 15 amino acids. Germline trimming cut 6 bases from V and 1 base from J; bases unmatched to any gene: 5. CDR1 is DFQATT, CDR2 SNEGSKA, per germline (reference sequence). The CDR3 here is CSALGTSGAQETQYF. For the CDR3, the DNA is TGCAGTGCCCTAGGGACTAGCGGGGCCCAAGAGACCCAGTACTTC.